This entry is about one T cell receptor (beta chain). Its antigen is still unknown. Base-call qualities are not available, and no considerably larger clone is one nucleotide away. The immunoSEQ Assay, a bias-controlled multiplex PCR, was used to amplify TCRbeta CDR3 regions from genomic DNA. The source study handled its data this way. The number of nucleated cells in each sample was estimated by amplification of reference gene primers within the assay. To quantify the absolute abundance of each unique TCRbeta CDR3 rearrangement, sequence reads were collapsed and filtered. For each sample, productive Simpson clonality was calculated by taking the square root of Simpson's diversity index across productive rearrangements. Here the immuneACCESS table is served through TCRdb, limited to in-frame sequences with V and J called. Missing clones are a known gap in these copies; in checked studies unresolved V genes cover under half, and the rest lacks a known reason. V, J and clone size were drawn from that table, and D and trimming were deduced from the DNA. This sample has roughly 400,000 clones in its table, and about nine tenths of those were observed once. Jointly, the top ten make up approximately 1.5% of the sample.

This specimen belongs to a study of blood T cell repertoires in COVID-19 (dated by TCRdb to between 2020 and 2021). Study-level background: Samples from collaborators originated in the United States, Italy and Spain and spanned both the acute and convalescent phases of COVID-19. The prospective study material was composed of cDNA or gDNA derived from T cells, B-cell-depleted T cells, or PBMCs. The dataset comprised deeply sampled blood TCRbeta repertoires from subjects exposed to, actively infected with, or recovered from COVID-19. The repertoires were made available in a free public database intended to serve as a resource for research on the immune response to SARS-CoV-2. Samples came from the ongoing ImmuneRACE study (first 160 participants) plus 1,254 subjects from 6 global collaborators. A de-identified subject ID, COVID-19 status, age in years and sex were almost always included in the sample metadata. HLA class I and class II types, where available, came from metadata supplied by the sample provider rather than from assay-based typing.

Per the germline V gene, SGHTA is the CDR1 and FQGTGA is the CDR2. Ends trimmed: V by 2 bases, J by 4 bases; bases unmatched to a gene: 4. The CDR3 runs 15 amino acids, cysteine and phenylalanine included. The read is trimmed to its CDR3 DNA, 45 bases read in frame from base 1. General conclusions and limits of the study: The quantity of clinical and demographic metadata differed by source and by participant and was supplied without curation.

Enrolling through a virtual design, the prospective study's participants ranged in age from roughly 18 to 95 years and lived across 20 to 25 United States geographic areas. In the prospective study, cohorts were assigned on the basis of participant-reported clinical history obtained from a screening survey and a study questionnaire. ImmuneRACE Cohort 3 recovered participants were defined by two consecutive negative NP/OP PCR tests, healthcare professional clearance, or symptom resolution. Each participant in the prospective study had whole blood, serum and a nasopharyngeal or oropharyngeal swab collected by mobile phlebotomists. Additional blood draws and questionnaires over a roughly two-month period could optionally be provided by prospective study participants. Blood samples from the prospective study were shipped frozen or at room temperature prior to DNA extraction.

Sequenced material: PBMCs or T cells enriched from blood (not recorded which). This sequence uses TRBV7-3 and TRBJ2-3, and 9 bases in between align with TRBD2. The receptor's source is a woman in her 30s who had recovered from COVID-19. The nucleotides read TGTGCCAGCAGCTTACTAGCGGGGTTGGCAGATACGCAGTATTTT. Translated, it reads CASSLLAGLADTQYF.